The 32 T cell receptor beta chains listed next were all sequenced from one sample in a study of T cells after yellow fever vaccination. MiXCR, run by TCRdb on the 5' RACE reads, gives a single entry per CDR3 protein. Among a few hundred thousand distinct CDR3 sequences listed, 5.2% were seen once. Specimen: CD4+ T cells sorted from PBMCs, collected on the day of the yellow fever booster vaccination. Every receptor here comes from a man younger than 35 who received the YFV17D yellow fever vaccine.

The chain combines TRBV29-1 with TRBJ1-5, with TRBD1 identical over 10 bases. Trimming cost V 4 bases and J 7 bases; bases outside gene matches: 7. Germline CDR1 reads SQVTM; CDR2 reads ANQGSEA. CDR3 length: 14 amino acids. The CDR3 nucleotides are TGCAGCGTTGTCGGGACAGGGGACGGGCAGCCCCAGCATTTT. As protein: CSVVGTGDGQPQHF.

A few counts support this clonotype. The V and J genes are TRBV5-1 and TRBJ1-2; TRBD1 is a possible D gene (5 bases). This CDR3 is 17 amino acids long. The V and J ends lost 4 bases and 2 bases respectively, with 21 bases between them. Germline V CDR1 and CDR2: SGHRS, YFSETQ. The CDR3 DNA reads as TGCGCCAGCAGCCTCATCTCGGACTCCAGGGCCAACTATGGCTACACCTTC. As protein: CASSLISDSRANYGYTF.

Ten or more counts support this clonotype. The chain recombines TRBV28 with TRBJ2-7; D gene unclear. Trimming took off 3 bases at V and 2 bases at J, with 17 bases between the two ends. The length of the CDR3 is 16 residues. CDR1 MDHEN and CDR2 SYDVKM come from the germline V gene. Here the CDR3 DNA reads TGTGCCAGCAGTTTTAAGTTCCCGGACCCAACCTACGAGCAGTACGTC. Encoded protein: CASSFKFPDPTYEQYV.

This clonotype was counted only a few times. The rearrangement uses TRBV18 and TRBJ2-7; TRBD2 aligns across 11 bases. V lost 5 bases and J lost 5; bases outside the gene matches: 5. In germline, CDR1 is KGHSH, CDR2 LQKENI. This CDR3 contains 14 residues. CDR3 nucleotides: TGTGCCAGCTCAACCCTAGCGGGGGGCGACGAGCAGTACGTC. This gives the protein CASSTLAGGDEQYV.

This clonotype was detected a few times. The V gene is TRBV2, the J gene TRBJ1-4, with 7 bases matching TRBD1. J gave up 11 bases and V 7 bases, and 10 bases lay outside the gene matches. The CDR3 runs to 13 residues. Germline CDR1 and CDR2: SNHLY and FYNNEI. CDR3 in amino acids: CASKGLPGGKLFF. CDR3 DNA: TGTGCCAGCAAGGGCCTTCCAGGGGGGAAACTGTTTTTT.

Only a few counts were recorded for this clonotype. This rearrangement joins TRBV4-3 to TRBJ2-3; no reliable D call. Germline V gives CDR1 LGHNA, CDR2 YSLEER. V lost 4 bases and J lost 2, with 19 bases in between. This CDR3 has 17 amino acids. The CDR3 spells CASSPAIQRKFTDTQYF. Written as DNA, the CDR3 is TGCGCCAGCAGCCCAGCAATACAGCGAAAATTCACAGATACGCAGTATTTT.

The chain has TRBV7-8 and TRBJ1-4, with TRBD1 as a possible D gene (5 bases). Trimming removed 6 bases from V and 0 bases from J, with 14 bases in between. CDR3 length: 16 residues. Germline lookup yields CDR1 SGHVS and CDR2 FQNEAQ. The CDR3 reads CASRRGTFATNEKLFF. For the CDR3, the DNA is TGTGCCAGCAGACGCGGGACGTTTGCAACTAATGAAAAACTGTTTTTT.

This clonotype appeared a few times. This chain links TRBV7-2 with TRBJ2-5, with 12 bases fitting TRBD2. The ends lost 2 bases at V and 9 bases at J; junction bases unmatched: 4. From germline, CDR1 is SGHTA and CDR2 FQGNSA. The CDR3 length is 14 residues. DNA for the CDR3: TGTGCCAGCAGCTTACTAGCGGGGGGGCAGGCCCAGTACTTC. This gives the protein CASSLLAGGQAQYF.

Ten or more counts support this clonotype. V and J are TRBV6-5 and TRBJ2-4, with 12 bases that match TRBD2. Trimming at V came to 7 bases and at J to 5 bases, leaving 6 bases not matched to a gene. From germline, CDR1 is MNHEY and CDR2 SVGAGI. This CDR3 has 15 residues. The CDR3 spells CASKLAGGRENIQYF. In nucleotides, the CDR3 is TGTGCCAGCAAACTAGCGGGGGGCCGGGAAAACATTCAGTACTTC.

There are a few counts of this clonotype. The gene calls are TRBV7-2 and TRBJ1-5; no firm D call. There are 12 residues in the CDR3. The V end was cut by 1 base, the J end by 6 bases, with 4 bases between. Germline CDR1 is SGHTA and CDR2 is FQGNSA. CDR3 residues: CASSLGPQPQHF. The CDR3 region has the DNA TGTGCCAGCAGCTTAGGGCCTCAGCCCCAGCATTTT.

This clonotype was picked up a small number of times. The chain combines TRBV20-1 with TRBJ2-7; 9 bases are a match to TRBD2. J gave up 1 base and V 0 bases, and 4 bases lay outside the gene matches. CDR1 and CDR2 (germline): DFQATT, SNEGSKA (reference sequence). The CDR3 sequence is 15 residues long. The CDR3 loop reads CSARDPRGGSYEQYF. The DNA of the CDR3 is TGCAGTGCTAGAGATCCGCGGGGGGGGTCCTACGAGCAGTACTTC.

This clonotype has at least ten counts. Here the CDR3 reads CSVTGQGPGTDTQYF. The CDR3 coding sequence is TGCAGCGTCACGGGGCAGGGGCCTGGCACAGATACGCAGTATTTT. The rearrangement links TRBV29-1 to TRBJ2-3; TRBD1 is a possible D gene (6 bases). The germline V gene has CDR1 SQVTM and CDR2 ANQGSEA. The CDR3 extends over 15 amino acids. Trimming removed 6 bases at V and 1 base at J, with 17 bases between.

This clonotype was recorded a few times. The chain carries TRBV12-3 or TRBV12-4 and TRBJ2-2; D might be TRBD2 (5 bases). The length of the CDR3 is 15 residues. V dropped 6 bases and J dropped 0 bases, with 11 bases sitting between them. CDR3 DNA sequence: TGTGCCAGCAGGAGGACGGGGACGAACACCGGGGAGCTGTTTTTT. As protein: CASRRTGTNTGELFF.

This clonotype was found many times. CDR3 amino acids: CASSDIPLNTEAFF. The CDR3 DNA reads as TGTGCCAGCAGTGACATACCGCTGAACACTGAAGCTTTCTTT. The chain employs TRBV12-3 or TRBV12-4 and TRBJ1-1, with D unclear. There are 14 residues in the CDR3. V lost 5 bases to trimming and J lost 0 bases, with 10 bases between them.

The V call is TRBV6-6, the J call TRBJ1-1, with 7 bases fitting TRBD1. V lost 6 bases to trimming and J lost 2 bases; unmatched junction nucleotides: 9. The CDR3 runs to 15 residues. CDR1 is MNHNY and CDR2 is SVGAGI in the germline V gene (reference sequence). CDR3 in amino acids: CASRSTGVGNTEAFF. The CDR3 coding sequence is TGTGCCAGCAGATCAACAGGGGTTGGAAACACTGAAGCTTTCTTT.

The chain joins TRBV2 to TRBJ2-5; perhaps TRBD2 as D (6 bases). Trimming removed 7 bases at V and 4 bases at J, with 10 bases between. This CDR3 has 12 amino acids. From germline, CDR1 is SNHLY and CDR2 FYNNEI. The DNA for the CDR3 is TGTGCCAGCACGTTTAGCGGAGAGACCCAGTACTTC. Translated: CASTFSGETQYF.

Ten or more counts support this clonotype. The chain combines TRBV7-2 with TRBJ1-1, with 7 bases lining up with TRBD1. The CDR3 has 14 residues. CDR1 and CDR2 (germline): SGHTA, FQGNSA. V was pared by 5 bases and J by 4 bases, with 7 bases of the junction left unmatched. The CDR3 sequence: CASSRDRFFTEAFF. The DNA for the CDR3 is TGTGCCAGCAGCCGGGACAGATTTTTCACTGAAGCTTTCTTT.

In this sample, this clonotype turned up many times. The CDR3 DNA is TGCAGTGCTAGAGGTGGACAGGGGTTGAGGACTGAAGCTTTCTTT. Translated: CSARGGQGLRTEAFF. This chain uses TRBV20-1 with TRBJ1-1; 9 nucleotides match TRBD1. The CDR3 consists of 15 residues. Germline values: CDR1 DFQATT, CDR2 SNEGSKA (reference sequence). Trimming cost V 1 base and J 5 bases; bases outside gene matches: 8.

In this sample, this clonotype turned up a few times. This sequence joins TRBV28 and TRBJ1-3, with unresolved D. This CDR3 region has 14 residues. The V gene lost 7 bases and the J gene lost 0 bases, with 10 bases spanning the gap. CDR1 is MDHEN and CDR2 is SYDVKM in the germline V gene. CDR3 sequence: CASTRESSGNTIYF. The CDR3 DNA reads TGTGCCAGCACAAGGGAGAGCTCTGGAAACACCATATATTTT.

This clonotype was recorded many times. CDR3 residues: CAMANGVTGELFF. The CDR3 DNA is TGTGCCATGGCGAATGGAGTCACCGGGGAGCTGTTTTTT. This sequence joins TRBV5-6 and TRBJ2-2; D is uncertain. The CDR3 runs to 13 residues. V shed 9 bases and J shed 4 bases, with 13 bases lying between them. CDR1 and CDR2 from the germline V gene are SGHDT and YYEEEE. Drawing the rest from reference TRBV5-6 and TRBJ2-2, the complete variable domain is DAGVTQSPTHLIKTRGQQVTLRCSPKSGHDTVSWYQQALGQGPQFIFQYYEEEERQRGNFPDRFSGHQFPNYSSELNVNALLLGDSALYLCAMANGVTGELFFGEGSRLTVL.

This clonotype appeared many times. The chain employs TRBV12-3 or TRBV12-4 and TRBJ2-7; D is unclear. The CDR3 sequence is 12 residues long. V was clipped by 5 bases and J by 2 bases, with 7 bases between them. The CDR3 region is CASSPTAYEQYF. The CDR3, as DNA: TGTGCCAGCAGTCCAACTGCCTACGAGCAGTACTTC.

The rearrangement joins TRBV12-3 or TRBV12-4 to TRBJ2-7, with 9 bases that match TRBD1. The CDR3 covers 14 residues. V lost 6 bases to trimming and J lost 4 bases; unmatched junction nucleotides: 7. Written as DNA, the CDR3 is TGTGCCAGCAGCCGTACAGGGGGCGGGTACGAGCAGTACGTC. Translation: CASSRTGGGYEQYV.

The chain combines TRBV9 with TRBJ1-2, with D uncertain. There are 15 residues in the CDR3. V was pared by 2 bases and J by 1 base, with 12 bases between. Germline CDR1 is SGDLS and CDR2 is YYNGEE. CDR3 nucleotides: TGTGCCAGCAGCGTCGATACCGGGAGTAACTATGGCTACACCTTC. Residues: CASSVDTGSNYGYTF.

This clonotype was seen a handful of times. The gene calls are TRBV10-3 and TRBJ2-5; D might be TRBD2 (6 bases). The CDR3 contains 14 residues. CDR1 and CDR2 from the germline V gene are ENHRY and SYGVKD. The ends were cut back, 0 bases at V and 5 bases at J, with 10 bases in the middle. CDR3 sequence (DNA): TGTGCCATCAGTGAGTCATCGGGGGTGGAGACCCAGTACTTC. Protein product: CAISESSGVETQYF.

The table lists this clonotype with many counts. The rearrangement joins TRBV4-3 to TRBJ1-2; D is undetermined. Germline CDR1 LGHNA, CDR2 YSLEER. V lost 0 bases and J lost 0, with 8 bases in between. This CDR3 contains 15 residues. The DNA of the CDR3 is TGCGCCAGCAGCCAAGATAGAGGCACTAACTATGGCTACACCTTC. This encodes CASSQDRGTNYGYTF.

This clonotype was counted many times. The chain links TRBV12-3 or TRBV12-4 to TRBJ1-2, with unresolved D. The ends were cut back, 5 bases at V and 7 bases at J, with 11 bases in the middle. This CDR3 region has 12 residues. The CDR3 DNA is TGTGCCAGCAGTGACCGGACGGGTGGCTACACCTTC. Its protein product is CASSDRTGGYTF.

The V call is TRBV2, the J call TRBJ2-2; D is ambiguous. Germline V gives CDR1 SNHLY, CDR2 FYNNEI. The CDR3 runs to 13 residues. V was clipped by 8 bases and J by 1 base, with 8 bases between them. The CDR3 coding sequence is TGTGCCAGCTGCCCGGAGAACACCGGGGAGCTGTTTTTT. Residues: CASCPENTGELFF.

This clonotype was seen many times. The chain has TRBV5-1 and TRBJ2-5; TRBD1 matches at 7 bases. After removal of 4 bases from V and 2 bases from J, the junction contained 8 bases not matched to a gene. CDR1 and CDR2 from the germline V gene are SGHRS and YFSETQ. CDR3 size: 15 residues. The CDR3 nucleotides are TGCGCCAGCAGCCTAAGACAGGGTCAGCAAGAGACCCAGTACTTC. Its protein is CASSLRQGQQETQYF.

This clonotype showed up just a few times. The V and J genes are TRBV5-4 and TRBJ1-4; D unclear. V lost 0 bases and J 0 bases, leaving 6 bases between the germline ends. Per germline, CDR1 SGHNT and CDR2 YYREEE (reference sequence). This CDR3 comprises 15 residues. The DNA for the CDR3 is TGTGCCAGCAGCTTGGGAGATCCAACTAATGAAAAACTGTTTTTT. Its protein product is CASSLGDPTNEKLFF.

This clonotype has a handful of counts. The CDR3 bases are TGCAGCGTTGGGGTCTCTGGAAACACCATATATTTT. Translating gives CSVGVSGNTIYF. This rearrangement joins TRBV29-1 to TRBJ1-3; D uncertain. This CDR3 is built from 12 residues. Germline V gene sequence: CDR1 SQVTM, CDR2 ANQGSEA. V was clipped by 4 bases and J by 0 bases, with 4 bases between them.

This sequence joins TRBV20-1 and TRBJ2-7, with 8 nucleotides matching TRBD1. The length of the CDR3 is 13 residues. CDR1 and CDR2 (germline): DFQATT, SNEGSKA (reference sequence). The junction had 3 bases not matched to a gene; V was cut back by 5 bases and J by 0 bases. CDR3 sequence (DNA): TGCAGTGCTCAGACAGGGGCCTCCTACGAGCAGTACTTC. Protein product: CSAQTGASYEQYF.

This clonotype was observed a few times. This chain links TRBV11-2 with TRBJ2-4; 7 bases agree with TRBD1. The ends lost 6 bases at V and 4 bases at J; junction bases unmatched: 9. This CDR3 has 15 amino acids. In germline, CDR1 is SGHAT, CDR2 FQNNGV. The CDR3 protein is CASRQPGQPKNIQYF. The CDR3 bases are TGTGCCAGCAGGCAGCCGGGACAGCCGAAAAACATTCAGTACTTC.